This T cell receptor (beta chain) was observed in a study of T cells in Graves' hyperthyroidism and ophthalmopathy. Per the germline V gene, CDR1 is DFQATT and CDR2 is SNEGSKA (reference sequence). CDR3 length equals 14 residues. Unmatched junction bases numbered 6, after V lost 6 bases and J lost 2 bases. This clonotype was counted a few times. The source material, RNA transcripts, was used to amplify TCR beta CDR3 regions. An initial round of RT-PCR targeting the TCR CDR3 relied on the HTBI primer set. TCRdb itself ran the multiplex PCR reads through MiXCR, one entry per CDR3 protein. The repertoire includes over 400,000 distinct CDR3 sequences, 20% to 25% of them detected once, and approximately 49% sits in the top ten.

Sequencing was carried out using blood. The chain employs TRBV20-1 and TRBJ2-7; TRBD2 agrees at 11 bases. The TCR comes from a woman aged 70-85 years with Graves' ophthalmopathy. This chain's CDR3 is CSAVTSGKPYEQYF. The CDR3 DNA sequence: TGCAGTGCCGTGACTAGCGGGAAACCCTACGAGCAGTACTTC.